This T cell receptor (beta chain) originates from a study of T cell changes during pregnancy in multiple sclerosis. The CDR3 consists of 16 residues. CDR1 and CDR2 (germline): MNHNS, SASEGT. V lost 0 bases and J 5 bases, leaving 13 bases between the germline ends. Sequencing used immunoSEQ multiplex PCR; TCRdb keeps in-frame clones, though not all of them. Of roughly 80,000 clones listed, about 92% are singletons. This receptor was obtained from a female donor with multiple sclerosis, enrolled in a pregnancy study. Sample: peripheral blood, taken before pregnancy. This chain joins TRBV6-1 and TRBJ1-4; D is unresolved. The CDR3 loop reads CASSEALRQLNEKLFF. Here the CDR3 DNA reads TGTGCCAGCAGTGAAGCGCTTCGACAACTGAATGAAAAACTGTTTTTT.